The rows below give T cell receptor beta chains drawn from one sample of a study of cytomegalovirus exposure and HLA in healthy donors. Sequencing used immunoSEQ multiplex PCR; TCRdb keeps in-frame clones, though not all of them. The sample includes 210,000 or so clones, around 87% of them seen just once. Sequencing was done on a sample of PBMCs. The receptor source for this set is a man under 40 in good health and CMV-seronegative. Both conserved end residues are part of each CDR3. D genes are given only for firm matches.

TRBV30	-	TRBJ2-7	CAWSPSAAYEQYF
TRBV7-6	-	TRBJ2-1	CASSQLGAGRPTYNEQFF
TRBV5-1	-	TRBJ1-3	CASSADSGNTIYF
TRBV7-6	-	TRBJ1-6	CASSRKSRDAPLHF
TRBV7-9	TRBD1	TRBJ2-2	CASRLDRGQNTGELFF
TRBV27	TRBD2	TRBJ2-5	CASNRGRTSGRAGEETQYF
TRBV5-1	-	TRBJ2-3	CASSSRFPDTQYF
TRBV5-4	-	TRBJ2-7	CASSLWEVPYEQYF
TRBV5-6	TRBD1	TRBJ2-7	CASSLYPGGSYEQYF
TRBV28	-	TRBJ1-5	CASSVNSNQPQHF
TRBV29-1	TRBD1	TRBJ2-7	CSVLDPRGIYEQYF
TRBV2	-	TRBJ1-5	CASTREDQPQHF
TRBV15	-	TRBJ2-7	CATSPSSGDYEQYF
TRBV29-1	TRBD1	TRBJ1-3	CSVRDRGSENTIYF
TRBV23-1	-	TRBJ2-1	CASSQSGQPGSYNEQFF
TRBV18	-	TRBJ1-1	CASSPRADEAFF
TRBV11-3	TRBD2	TRBJ2-1	CASSQVASGDNEQFF
TRBV27	-	TRBJ2-7	CASAQRLFYEQYF
TRBV7-2	-	TRBJ1-1	CASRGGMGIGAFF
TRBV7-8	TRBD2	TRBJ2-2	CASSLSGTTTGELFF
TRBV19	-	TRBJ2-1	CASSAARARREQFF
TRBV10-3	-	TRBJ2-3	CAISLEADTQYF
TRBV15	TRBD1	TRBJ2-5	CAASRVRTGGEETQYF
TRBV11-2	-	TRBJ1-2	CASSPLAREGDYTF
TRBV28	-	TRBJ1-4	CASTSTVPAEKLFF
TRBV9	-	TRBJ1-6	CASSVEAGHRSPLHF
TRBV28	-	TRBJ1-6	CASTGDWVSPLHF
TRBV27	-	TRBJ1-5	CASRLSTGSVQPQHF
TRBV6-5	TRBD2	TRBJ2-7	CASTKETSGPYEQYF
TRBV2	TRBD2	TRBJ2-1	CASNQNGLADNEQFF
TRBV5-1	-	TRBJ1-1	CASSLAQGGVRGEAFF
TRBV11-2	-	TRBJ1-2	CASSPSYGYTF
TRBV11-3	-	TRBJ2-3	CASRGPTDTQYF
TRBV4-1	TRBD2	TRBJ2-7	CASSHLLAGGFHEQYF
TRBV7-9	TRBD2	TRBJ2-7	CASSLLGWGGREDYEQYF
TRBV19	-	TRBJ1-1	CASSSGRTEAFF
TRBV5-1	-	TRBJ2-7	CASSLLGQGSEQYF
TRBV6-5	TRBD1	TRBJ1-2	CASSYHGQVYGYTF
TRBV2	-	-	CASSDPNHSYEQYF
TRBV6-5	-	TRBJ1-2	CASRRDMNYGYTF
TRBV27	-	TRBJ1-5	CASSPAGRNQPQHF
TRBV11-2	TRBD1	TRBJ2-2	CASSTGQGVNTGELFF
TRBV7-9	TRBD1	TRBJ2-3	CASSFLWGQGAGDTQYF
TRBV27	TRBD1	TRBJ2-7	CASSPAPGQGRVKQYF
TRBV27	TRBD1	TRBJ1-2	CASNRGVGGYTF
TRBV6-5	TRBD1	TRBJ1-1	CASSPRRQGPEAFF
TRBV6-6	TRBD2	TRBJ2-7	CASSLSLAGDLYEQYF
TRBV6-6	-	TRBJ2-7	CASSRTSYSVYEQYF
TRBV28	TRBD2	TRBJ2-1	CASSLYPPGGRFNEQFF
TRBV7-9	TRBD1	TRBJ2-5	CASSTGTGGSETQYF
TRBV28	-	TRBJ2-7	CASSFPSGRTTYEQYF
TRBV4-1	TRBD2	TRBJ2-5	CASSQTGLTQETQYF
TRBV19	-	TRBJ1-4	CASSILPGIGEKLFF